This T cell receptor beta chain was captured by sequencing in a study of T cell responses to AZD1222 COVID-19 vaccine. The CDR3 extends over 14 amino acids. Looked up from germline, CDR1 is MNHEY and CDR2 is SVGAGI. With 7 bases clipped from V and 3 bases from J, the junction kept 8 bases outside the gene matches. Here immunoSEQ multiplex PCR was the method, and the copy in TCRdb shows in-frame clones only, minus some. The table shows some 130,000 clones, with about 94% occurring only once. The chain is built from TRBV6-5 and TRBJ1-1; 7 bases map to TRBD1. The sequence was obtained from an adult in good health. The input for sequencing was peripheral blood, taken on day 0 of AZD1222 vaccination. The CDR3, as DNA: TGTGCCAGCATTCCCGACAGGGTGGACACTGAAGCTTTCTTT. The encoded protein is CASIPDRVDTEAFF.